These 26 T cell receptor beta chains came from one sample sequenced in a study of cytomegalovirus exposure and HLA in healthy donors. Primers for the PCR totalled 60 Vbeta and 13 Jbeta. Repertoires were generated with immunoSEQ multiplex PCR, while TCRdb's copy carries only in-frame clones and drops some. The table lists about 150,000 clones, approximately 80% of them singletons, with less than 2% in the top ten. Sequenced sample: PBMCs. The receptors were sampled from a man in his forties in good health and CMV-seronegative.

This chain links TRBV7-3 with TRBJ1-2, with D perhaps matching TRBD1 (5 bases). V lost 0 bases and J lost 4, with 12 bases in between. The CDR3 spans 15 residues. Looked up from germline, CDR1 is SGHTA and CDR2 is FQGTGA. CDR3: CASSLTSGRGYGYTF. DNA of the CDR3: TGTGCCAGCAGCTTAACATCAGGGAGGGGCTATGGCTACACCTTC.

The chain is built from TRBV18 and TRBJ1-6; D uncertain. CDR1 and CDR2 from the germline V gene are KGHSH and LQKENI. Trimming removed 2 bases at V and 5 bases at J, with 4 bases between. The CDR3 has 13 residues. The CDR3, as DNA: TGTGCCAGCTCACCAGCAGATAATTCACCCCTCCACTTT. Protein: CASSPADNSPLHF.

The chain is built from TRBV28 and TRBJ1-1; 9 nucleotides line up with TRBD1. CDR1 is MDHEN and CDR2 is SYDVKM in the germline V gene. With V trimmed by 6 bases and J by 4 bases, 9 bases remained unmatched. The CDR3 length is 15 residues. This chain's CDR3 is CASRTGGIAGTEAFF. CDR3 DNA sequence: TGTGCCAGCAGAACAGGGGGCATAGCGGGCACTGAAGCTTTCTTT. The variable domain in full, completed from reference TRBV28 and TRBJ1-1, reads DVKVTQSSRYLVKRTGEKVFLECVQDMDHENMFWYRQDPGLGLRLIYFSYDVKMKEKGDIPEGYSVSREKKERFSLILESASTNQTSMYLCASRTGGIAGTEAFFGQGTRLTVV.

The chain uses TRBV4-1 and TRBJ2-7; D gene uncertain. CDR3 length equals 14 residues. Germline V CDR1 and CDR2: MGHRA, YSYEKL. V shed 0 bases and J shed 5 bases, with 11 bases lying between them. CDR3: CASSQDSLVDEQYF. In DNA, the CDR3 is TGCGCCAGCAGCCAAGATTCCCTGGTAGACGAGCAGTACTTC.

The chain carries TRBV6-5 and TRBJ2-1, with 14 bases lining up with TRBD2. J was trimmed by 14 bases and V by 6 bases; bases with no gene match: 9. Germline V gene lookup returns CDR1 MNHEY and CDR2 SVGAGI. This CDR3 has 14 amino acids. The CDR3 is CASRPRLAGGFEFF. The DNA for the CDR3 is TGTGCCAGCAGGCCCCGACTAGCGGGGGGGTTTGAGTTCTTC.

The J gene is TRBJ2-3, the V gene TRBV9; 11 positions match TRBD2. V gave up 0 bases and J gave up 2 bases; unmatched junction bases: 11. The CDR3 is made up of 19 amino acids. CDR1 SGDLS and CDR2 YYNGEE come from the germline V gene. CDR3 DNA: TGTGCCAGCAGCGTAGCCCAGGGGAGACTAGCGGGGCTCACAGATACGCAGTATTTT. This codes for CASSVAQGRLAGLTDTQYF.

This sequence joins TRBV12-5 and TRBJ2-1; TRBD1 agrees at 9 bases. CDR1 and CDR2 (germline): LGHNT, FRNRAP. V shed 6 bases and J 9 bases; nucleotides not matched to a gene: 9. The CDR3 covers 14 residues. This chain's CDR3 is CASGPGQGIGEQFF. The CDR3 DNA is TGTGCTAGTGGGCCGGGACAGGGAATTGGTGAGCAGTTCTTC.

The V call is TRBV5-1, the J call TRBJ2-7; TRBD2 matches at 7 bases. Trimming at V came to 4 bases and at J to 2 bases, leaving 9 bases not matched to a gene. The CDR3 contains 15 residues. Germline V CDR1 and CDR2: SGHRS, YFSETQ. CDR3 sequence (DNA): TGCGCCAGCAGCCCCTCCGGGGGGAAAACCTACGAGCAGTACTTC. Amino acid sequence: CASSPSGGKTYEQYF.

This sequence joins TRBV12-5 and TRBJ2-5; TRBD1 aligns across 7 bases. The DNA end favors TRBJ2-7, so the J call may be wrong. Per germline, CDR1 LGHNT and CDR2 FRNRAP. This CDR3 is built from 14 residues. This chain's CDR3 is CASGLGTVSYEQYF. CDR3 nucleotides: TGTGCTAGTGGCCTCGGGACAGTCTCCTACGAGCAGTACTTC.

Remarks on this clone: Sequence at one end of the junction differs from germline and may be a read error. The chain joins TRBV7-9 to TRBJ2-7; 7 nucleotides line up with TRBD1. This CDR3 is built from 16 residues. CDR1 and CDR2 (germline): SEHNR, FQNEAQ (reference sequence). CDR3 coding DNA: TGTTCCAGCAGCTTAGCTACCGGGACAGCGAAATACGAGCAGTACTTC. Translating gives CSSSLATGTAKYEQYF.

This chain uses TRBV28 with TRBJ2-6, with D unclear. V was clipped by 6 bases and J by 0 bases, with 12 bases between them. Germline V gene lookup returns CDR1 MDHEN and CDR2 SYDVKM. The CDR3 spans 16 residues. The CDR3 loop is CASSLRSPSGANVLTF. CDR3 coding DNA: TGTGCCAGCAGCCTACGTAGTCCCTCTGGGGCCAACGTCCTGACTTTC. Supplemented by reference TRBV28 and TRBJ2-6, the full variable domain reads DVKVTQSSRYLVKRTGEKVFLECVQDMDHENMFWYRQDPGLGLRLIYFSYDVKMKEKGDIPEGYSVSREKKERFSLILESASTNQTSMYLCASSLRSPSGANVLTFGAGSRLTVL.

The chain carries TRBV4-3 and TRBJ2-3; D is unresolved. The CDR3 extends over 14 amino acids. CDR1 LGHNA and CDR2 YSLEER come from the germline V gene. V was shortened by 0 bases and J by 4 bases, with 8 bases between the two germline ends. The CDR3 reads CASSQEQSADTQYF. The CDR3 nucleotides are TGCGCCAGCAGCCAAGAGCAATCGGCAGATACGCAGTATTTT.

The J gene is TRBJ1-6, the V gene TRBV28, with D possibly being TRBD1 (6 bases). The CDR3 covers 16 residues. V gave up 8 bases and J gave up 7 bases, with 21 bases separating them. Germline CDR1 is MDHEN and CDR2 is SYDVKM. CDR3 sequence: CASADPSTGYNSPLHF. In DNA, the CDR3 is TGTGCCAGCGCAGATCCATCCACAGGGTACAATTCACCCCTCCACTTT.

V and J are TRBV2 and TRBJ2-2, with 14 bases identical to TRBD2. V lost 6 bases, J lost 4 bases, and 1 base stayed unmatched. Germline V gene sequence: CDR1 SNHLY, CDR2 FYNNEI. This CDR3 comprises 15 residues. The CDR3 here is CASRGLAGVTGELFF. CDR3 coding DNA: TGTGCCAGCAGGGGACTAGCGGGAGTCACCGGGGAGCTGTTTTTT. Filled out from reference TRBV2 and TRBJ2-2, the complete variable domain reads EPEVTQTPSHQVTQMGQEVILRCVPISNHLYFYWYRQILGQKVEFLVSFYNNEISEKSEIFDDQFSVERPDGSNFTLKIRSTKLEDSAMYFCASRGLAGVTGELFFGEGSRLTVL.

V and J are TRBV4-1 and TRBJ2-5; TRBD1 aligns across 7 bases. The tail of the sequence fits TRBJ2-7 better, so the J call may be wrong. Germline V gene sequence: CDR1 MGHRA, CDR2 YSYEKL. This CDR3 comprises 18 residues. CDR3 bases: TGCGCCAGCAGCCAAGTGTACTCTCTGGCAGGGGGCTCCTACGAGCAGTACTTC. Protein sequence: CASSQVYSLAGGSYEQYF.

The V gene is TRBV11-2, the J gene TRBJ1-2; TRBD1 matches at 9 bases. The CDR3 sequence is 14 residues long. Looked up from germline, CDR1 is SGHAT and CDR2 is FQNNGV. The V segment lost 5 bases and the J segment 7 bases; nucleotides outside the gene matches: 8. The CDR3 spells CASSQAGTGLGYTF. CDR3 DNA sequence: TGTGCCAGCAGCCAAGCCGGGACAGGGCTTGGCTACACCTTC.

V is TRBV15 and J is TRBJ2-3; tentatively, D is TRBD2 (5 bases). With 5 bases removed from V and 4 bases from J, the gap between germline ends came to 19 bases. The CDR3 has 16 amino acids. Germline CDR1 is LNHNV and CDR2 is YYDKDF (reference sequence). The CDR3 coding sequence is TGTGCCACCAGCTCGCTAATCCAGATGAGGGCAGATACGCAGTATTTT. Its protein is CATSSLIQMRADTQYF.

The chain joins TRBV5-1 to TRBJ1-4; 7 bases agree with TRBD1. CDR3 length equals 14 residues. V lost 0 bases and J lost 6; bases outside the gene matches: 2. Per germline, CDR1 SGHRS and CDR2 YFSETQ. The CDR3 spells CASSLARGDEKLFF. The CDR3, as DNA: TGCGCCAGCAGCTTGGCCAGGGGGGATGAAAAACTGTTTTTT.

The sample holds a few counts of this clone. This sequence joins TRBV4-1 and TRBJ2-3; 13 bases line up with TRBD2. CDR1 MGHRA and CDR2 YSYEKL come from the germline V gene. J was trimmed by 0 bases and V by 4 bases; bases with no gene match: 7. This CDR3 spans 18 amino acids. The CDR3: CASSPRLAGGPSTDTQYF. The CDR3, as DNA: TGCGCCAGCAGCCCGAGACTAGCGGGGGGCCCTAGCACAGATACGCAGTATTTT.

This clone was seen only a few times. This sequence joins TRBV25-1 and TRBJ2-4; D gene ambiguous. V lost 3 bases, J lost 0 bases, and 6 bases lay in between. The CDR3 runs 14 residues. From germline, CDR1 is MGHDK and CDR2 SYGVNS. CDR3 DNA sequence: TGTGCCAGCAGTGACACTCTAGCCAAAAACATTCAGTACTTC. This translates into CASSDTLAKNIQYF.

A note on this clone: Other DNA sequences in the sample encode the same CDR3. The chain has TRBV7-6 and TRBJ2-3, with TRBD1 identical over 11 bases. Germline-derived CDR1 and CDR2 are SGHVS and FNYEAQ. J gave up 3 bases and V 4 bases, and 12 bases lay outside the gene matches. The CDR3 spans 18 residues. CDR3 coding DNA: TGTGCCAGCAGCTGGGCCAGTAGCGGGACAGGGGGGACAGATACGCAGTATTTT. This sequence encodes CASSWASSGTGGTDTQYF.

The J gene is TRBJ2-2, the V gene TRBV5-1; D ambiguous. V lost 4 bases and J lost 0, with 16 bases in between. Per the germline V gene, CDR1 is SGHRS and CDR2 is YFSETQ. CDR3 length: 17 residues. CDR3 coding DNA: TGCGCCAGCAGCACCGGGTCAAATTACGCGAACACCGGGGAGCTGTTTTTT. Its translation: CASSTGSNYANTGELFF.

This clone was detected once. The gene calls are TRBV21-1 and TRBJ1-1; TRBD1 reflects the table's D call only, with no check against the DNA. TRBV21-1 is a known pseudogene. There are 19 residues in the CDR3. The CDR3 nucleotides read TGTGCCAGCAGCAAAGTCGGTGGACAGGGGATCTGGGGTGACACTGAAGCTTTCTTT. Translating it yields CASSKVGGQGIWGDTEAFF.

The chain carries TRBV28 and TRBJ1-4, with D possibly being TRBD1 (5 bases). CDR1 MDHEN and CDR2 SYDVKM come from the germline V gene. The V end lost 6 bases, the J end lost 7 bases, and 15 bases lay between the germline ends. The CDR3 runs 14 residues. The CDR3: CASSQTGTGEKLFF. The CDR3 bases are TGTGCCAGCAGCCAAACAGGAACGGGTGAAAAACTGTTTTTT.

This clone was counted once. The chain uses TRBV18 and TRBJ2-2; unclear D gene. The V end was cut by 0 bases, the J end by 6 bases, with 8 bases between. The CDR3 loop spans 14 amino acids. The germline V gene has CDR1 KGHSH and CDR2 LQKENI. Here the CDR3 reads CASSPPSVAGELFF. The CDR3 DNA sequence: TGTGCCAGCTCACCACCGTCGGTGGCCGGGGAGCTGTTTTTT.

This sequence joins TRBV27 and TRBJ2-7; TRBD2 agrees at 10 bases. Germline V lookup: CDR1 MNHEY, CDR2 SMNVEV (reference sequence). V lost 8 bases to trimming and J lost 0 bases; unmatched junction nucleotides: 7. CDR3 length: 15 amino acids. Here the CDR3 reads CASSPSGSSSYEQYF. CDR3 in DNA: TGTGCCAGCTCCCCTAGCGGGAGCAGCTCCTACGAGCAGTACTTC.